Listed here are 16 T cell receptor beta chains from one sample, sequenced in a study of blood T cell repertoires in COVID-19. Only in-frame clones appear in the TCRdb table, and some are missing; sequencing was by immunoSEQ multiplex PCR. The sample records some 160,000 clones, around 90% being singletons. The sample comprised peripheral blood. All receptors come from a man aged 45-65 years who had recovered from COVID-19.

This clone was observed a few times. This chain joins TRBV3-1 (or the pseudogene TRBV3-2) and TRBJ2-7, with TRBD1 matching 7 bases. Germline V gene sequence: CDR1 LGHDT, CDR2 YNNKEL (reference sequence). V lost 7 bases and J lost 3; bases outside the gene matches: 9. This CDR3 region has 14 residues. CDR3 DNA sequence: TGTGCCAGCACCGCAACAGGGGAGATCTACGAGCAGTACTTC. Protein product: CASTATGEIYEQYF.

V gene TRBV28 combines with J gene TRBJ1-1; 8 bases map to TRBD1. The CDR3 contains 14 residues. Germline-derived CDR1 and CDR2 are MDHEN and SYDVKM. V lost 8 bases and J lost 5; bases outside the gene matches: 10. The CDR3 loop reads CASVSRGRGTEAFF. The CDR3 DNA is TGTGCCAGCGTAAGCAGGGGGCGTGGAACTGAAGCTTTCTTT. Filled out from reference TRBV28 and TRBJ1-1, the complete variable domain reads DVKVTQSSRYLVKRTGEKVFLECVQDMDHENMFWYRQDPGLGLRLIYFSYDVKMKEKGDIPEGYSVSREKKERFSLILESASTNQTSMYLCASVSRGRGTEAFFGQGTRLTVV.

This clone was observed a handful of times. V usage is TRBV7-8 and J usage is TRBJ1-6; the match to TRBD1 covers 8 bases. Unmatched junction bases numbered 7, after V lost 5 bases and J lost 7 bases. Germline lookup yields CDR1 SGHVS and CDR2 FQNEAQ. The CDR3 has 15 residues. CDR3 protein: CASSIRQGKNSPLHF. The CDR3 DNA is TGTGCCAGCAGCATCAGACAGGGGAAGAATTCACCCCTCCACTTT.

The chain recombines TRBV6-4 with TRBJ1-1, with 8 bases matching TRBD1. V shed 5 bases and J 4 bases; nucleotides not matched to a gene: 3. The CDR3 loop spans 13 amino acids. Germline V CDR1 and CDR2: MRHNA, SNTAGT. The CDR3 sequence is CASSLTGGTEAFF. CDR3 DNA sequence: TGTGCCAGCAGTCTTACAGGGGGCACTGAAGCTTTCTTT.

The chain couples TRBV6-5 to TRBJ2-3, with D tentatively TRBD1 (5 bases). The germline V and J ends were trimmed by 6 bases and 0 bases, with 13 bases remaining between them. CDR1 is MNHEY and CDR2 is SVGAGI in the germline V gene. The CDR3 loop spans 15 amino acids. CDR3 sequence: CASRTGIPSTDTQYF. The DNA for the CDR3 is TGTGCCAGCAGAACAGGAATACCTAGCACAGATACGCAGTATTTT.

The chain links TRBV5-3 to TRBJ2-2, with D maybe TRBD2 (6 bases). TRBV5-3 is classed as an ORF, of uncertain function. The CDR3 length is 16 residues. The germline V and J ends were trimmed by 3 bases and 2 bases, with 14 bases remaining between them. The CDR3 here is CARSSDYGHNTGELFF. DNA for the CDR3: TGTGCCAGAAGCTCGGACTACGGACATAACACCGGGGAGCTGTTTTTT.

This clone was counted a few times. The chain has TRBV3-1 (or the pseudogene TRBV3-2) and TRBJ2-7; TRBD1 is a possible D gene (6 bases). Per germline, CDR1 LGHDT and CDR2 YNNKEL (reference sequence). Trimming pared 6 bases from V and 0 bases from J, leaving 9 bases between. The CDR3 extends over 13 amino acids. The CDR3 loop reads CASSLQGSYEQYF. The CDR3 DNA is TGTGCCAGCAGTCTACAGGGCTCCTACGAGCAGTACTTC.

V is TRBV3-1 (or the pseudogene TRBV3-2) and J is TRBJ2-7; the D gene is possibly TRBD2 (6 bases). The CDR3 runs to 16 residues. Trimming removed 5 bases from V and 0 bases from J, with 17 bases in between. Germline-derived CDR1 and CDR2 are LGHDT and YNNKEL (reference sequence). The DNA of the CDR3 is TGTGCCAGCAGCTCCCGTGGGGGGTTGAGCTCCTACGAGCAGTACTTC. Its protein product is CASSSRGGLSSYEQYF.

The V gene is TRBV28, the J gene TRBJ1-2, with TRBD1 identical over 8 bases. V lost 3 bases to trimming and J lost 5 bases; unmatched junction nucleotides: 8. Germline CDR1 is MDHEN and CDR2 is SYDVKM. The CDR3 contains 15 residues. For the CDR3, the DNA is TGTGCCAGCAGTTTGCGGGACAGGCGGACGTATGGCTACACCTTC. This translates into CASSLRDRRTYGYTF.

The genes are TRBV4-1 and TRBJ2-2; 11 bases line up with TRBD2. From germline, CDR1 is MGHRA and CDR2 YSYEKL. The CDR3 consists of 16 residues. J gave up 6 bases and V 4 bases, and 7 bases lay outside the gene matches. DNA for the CDR3: TGCGCCAGCAGCCTAACTAGCGGGAGTTTCTCCGGGGAGCTGTTTTTT. Translating it yields CASSLTSGSFSGELFF.

The V and J genes are TRBV29-1 and TRBJ1-2, with D hard to call. The CDR3 covers 14 residues. From germline, CDR1 is SQVTM and CDR2 ANQGSEA. Trimming shortened V by 3 bases and J by 6 bases, and 17 bases separated the two germline ends. The CDR3 spells CSVDLAKSTHGYTF. The CDR3 DNA reads TGCAGCGTTGACCTCGCGAAATCAACTCATGGCTACACCTTC. The full variable domain, its missing parts supplied by reference TRBV29-1 and TRBJ1-2, is SAVISQKPSRDICQRGTSLTIQCQVDSQVTMMFWYRQQPGQSLTLIATANQGSEATYESGFVIDKFPISRPNLTFSTLTVSNMSPEDSSIYLCSVDLAKSTHGYTFGSGTRLTVV.

The chain links TRBV7-9 to TRBJ2-1, with D perhaps matching TRBD2 (5 bases). The CDR3 covers 15 residues. Germline CDR1 SEHNR, CDR2 FQNEAQ (reference sequence). The ends were cut back, 0 bases at V and 4 bases at J, with 10 bases in the middle. CDR3 nucleotides: TGTGCCAGCAGCTTAGCGGGAGTCGGTTACAATGAGCAGTTCTTC. It codes for CASSLAGVGYNEQFF.

The V and J genes are TRBV30 and TRBJ2-7; 8 bases line up with TRBD1. Trimming removed 0 bases from V and 4 bases from J; junction bases left unmatched: 8. Germline V gene data show CDR1 as GTSNPN and CDR2 as SVGIG (reference sequence). The CDR3 is 15 residues long. CDR3 in DNA: TGTGCCTGGAGTGTTAAGGACAGGGTGAGGTACGAGCAGTACTTC. Translation gives CAWSVKDRVRYEQYF.

The rearrangement uses TRBV19 and TRBJ1-5, with D perhaps matching TRBD1 (6 bases). V gave up 4 bases and J gave up 6 bases, with 19 bases separating them. Germline assignment: CDR1 LNHDA and CDR2 SQIVND (reference sequence). This CDR3 region has 16 residues. CDR3 region: CASSTSPGAIGQPQHF. CDR3 sequence (DNA): TGTGCCAGTAGTACCTCCCCAGGGGCGATAGGTCAGCCCCAGCATTTT.

The chain uses TRBV4-3 and TRBJ2-2, with 7 bases aligning to TRBD1. Germline-derived CDR1 and CDR2 are LGHNA and YSLEER. V was clipped by 3 bases and J by 5 bases; unmatched bases: 6. The length of the CDR3 is 15 residues. CDR3 residues: CASSQGQGVTGELFF. The CDR3 region has the DNA TGCGCCAGCAGCCAGGGGCAGGGGGTAACCGGGGAGCTGTTTTTT.

CDR3 bases: TGTGCCAGCAGCCATGACAGAAGCTCCTACAATGAGCAGTTCTTC. This gives the protein CASSHDRSSYNEQFF. This chain joins TRBV4-2 and TRBJ2-1; possible D gene TRBD1, 5 bases. CDR3 length equals 15 residues. V dropped 3 bases and J dropped 0 bases, with 9 bases sitting between them. From germline, CDR1 is LGHNA and CDR2 YNFKEQ.